Listed here is a single T cell receptor beta chain. Its specificity is unknown. The data are from a study of shared clonotypes between healthy human individuals. Study-level points and caveats: Among the subsets, naive ones generally showed larger estimated richness than memory ones.

TCRdb's copy holds only in-frame clones and misses some; the assay was immunoSEQ multiplex PCR. The sample includes some 500,000 clones, 90% to 96% of them seen just once. V lost 2 bases, J lost 15 bases, and 5 bases stayed unmatched. Germline CDR1 and CDR2: SGHNT and YYREEE (reference sequence). This CDR3 region has 11 residues. The rearrangement links TRBV5-4 to TRBJ2-4; 7 bases line up with TRBD2. The TCR originated in a woman aged 30 to 39 in good health. Sequencing was performed on naive CD4+ T cells sorted from blood. The subset: CD45RA+ positively selected. The CDR3 DNA follows: TGTGCCAGCAGCTTCCGGGGGGTTCGGTACTTC. It is translated as CASSFRGVRYF.